The clone carrying this T cell receptor beta chain was picked up a small number of times. The target antigen is unknown. What was sequenced were expressed TCRB transcripts, since all of the isolated RNA had been reverse transcribed. Sequencing used immunoSEQ multiplex PCR; TCRdb keeps in-frame clones, though not all of them. The sample shows about 740,000 clones, roughly 13% of them seen only once. The data belong to a study of beta chain features in type 1 diabetes. Whole-study findings and limits: Shortening of TCRB CDR3s, moderate but significant, appeared in all four CD4+ subsets of Type 1 diabetes patients.

The CDR3 consists of 15 residues. Germline assignment: CDR1 MNHEY and CDR2 SVGAGI. Trimming shortened V by 6 bases and J by 4 bases, and 16 bases separated the two germline ends. J is TRBJ2-1 and V is TRBV6-5; no clear D gene. Source material: naive CD4+ T cells from blood. The receptor was isolated from a man in his late teens or twenties with type 1 diabetes. In DNA, the CDR3 is TGTGCCAGCAGACCCCCGGGCCTAGGATACAATGAGCAGTTCTTC. Translated, it gives CASRPPGLGYNEQFF.